This TCR beta chain stems from a study of OX40 agonist ivuxolimab in advanced cancers. Describing the broader study: Ivuxolimab was a fully human IgG2 agonistic monoclonal antibody targeting the costimulatory receptor OX40 (CD134). Intravenous ivuxolimab was administered to patients every 2 weeks at six dose levels: 0.01, 0.1, 0.3, 1.5, 3 and 10 mg/kg. Of the approximately 50 patients in dose escalation, some 20 had hepatocellular carcinoma, about 15 had melanoma, 9 had renal cell carcinoma and 9 had head and neck cancer. A male proportion of approximately 83% and a mean age of around 60 years, ranging from 23 to 79, were recorded for the dose-escalation cohort. Patients were allowed to have had prior anti-PD-1, anti-PD-L1 or anti-CTLA-4 therapy, and approximately 40% of the dose-escalation patients had been treated with checkpoint inhibitors. Three dose-escalation patients achieved partial responses, one with hepatocellular carcinoma and two with cutaneous melanoma. The purpose of peripheral TCRbeta sequencing was to test whether ivuxolimab changed TCR sequence diversity and led to clonal T-cell expansion. The paper covers the monotherapy dose-escalation part of the phase I ivuxolimab trial, which included N of about 56 patients. Here is what the overall study found, with its caveats: Low levels of normalized T-cell clonal expansion were also shown by some nonresponding patients. On average, CD8+ T cells showed more expanded clones than CD4+ T cells after ivuxolimab. At doses of 0.1 to 3.0 mg/kg, clonal expansion of both CD4+ and CD8+ blood T cells was observed from baseline to week 6. Which antigens the clonally expanded peripheral T cells were specific for was not determined. In partial responders in the 0.1-3.0 mg/kg groups, normalized peripheral clonal expansion was found to be among the lowest, especially among CD8+ T cells.

To sequence the TCRbeta CDR3 region, genomic DNA was isolated from the sorted cells. The immunoSEQ Assay was used to sequence the TCRbeta CDR3 regions. Drawn from immuneACCESS, this table holds only the in-frame rearrangements with V and J called that TCRdb kept. Clones are partly lost; checked studies trace under half to an unresolved V gene and leave the rest unexplained. Present in this sample are about 82,000 clones, 91% of which were seen just once. About 2.3% of the sample lies in the top ten. The trial excluded patients who had a history of autoimmune disease or were on systemic immunosuppression. Peripheral blood for TCR sequencing was drawn from every dose cohort at baseline, at cycle 4 day 1 and at cycle 7 day 1. The samples were drawn from a first-in-human, open-label, multicenter phase I dose-escalation trial of ivuxolimab. Adults with locally advanced or metastatic melanoma, renal cell carcinoma, hepatocellular carcinoma or head and neck squamous cell carcinoma were enrolled in the trial. Before TCR sequencing, CD4+ T cells and CD8+ T cells from peripheral blood were sorted into separate populations.

CDR1 and CDR2 are drawn from the germline V gene: SNHLY, FYNNEI. For this chain, trimming is 2 bases at the V end and 7 bases at the J end, and the number of junction bases without a gene match is 7. Taken from cysteine to phenylalanine, the CDR3 has 14 residues. Here the CDR3 DNA is all that survives: 42 bases in frame from base 1. On this clone itself: Its recognized antigen is unknown. The input lacks base qualities; no much larger clone sits a single base away.

The V gene is TRBV2 and the J gene is TRBJ2-7; 8 middle bases align to TRBD1. Sequencing used CD4+ or CD8+ T cells sorted from blood, obtained in a trial of the OX40 agonist ivuxolimab. This receptor was identified in an adult with an advanced solid tumor such as melanoma, head and neck, liver or kidney cancer. The CDR3 here reads CASSESDRGEEQYF. The nucleotide sequence is given as TGTGCCAGCAGTGAAAGTGACAGGGGTGAAGAGCAGTACTTC.